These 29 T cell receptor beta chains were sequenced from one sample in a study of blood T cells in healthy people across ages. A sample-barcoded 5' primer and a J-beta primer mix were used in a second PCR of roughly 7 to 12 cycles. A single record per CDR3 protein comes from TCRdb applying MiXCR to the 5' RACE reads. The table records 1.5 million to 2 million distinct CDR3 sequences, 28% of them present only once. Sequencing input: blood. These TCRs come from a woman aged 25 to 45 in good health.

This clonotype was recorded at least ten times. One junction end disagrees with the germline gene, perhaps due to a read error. CDR3 sequence: CASRPTSGRVTYDEQFF. The CDR3 DNA sequence: TGTGCCAGCAGACCTACTAGCGGGAGGGTGACCTACGATGAGCAGTTCTTC. The J gene is TRBJ2-1, the V gene TRBV7-2; 13 positions match TRBD2. The V gene's germline CDR1 is SGHTA and CDR2 FQGNSA. CDR3 length equals 17 residues.

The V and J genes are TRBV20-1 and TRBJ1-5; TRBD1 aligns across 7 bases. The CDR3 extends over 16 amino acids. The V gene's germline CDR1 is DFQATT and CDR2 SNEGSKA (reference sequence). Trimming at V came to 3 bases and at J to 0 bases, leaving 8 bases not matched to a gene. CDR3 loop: CSARTRTGNSNQPQHF. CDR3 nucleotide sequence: TGCAGTGCTAGGACTCGGACAGGTAATAGCAATCAGCCCCAGCATTTT.

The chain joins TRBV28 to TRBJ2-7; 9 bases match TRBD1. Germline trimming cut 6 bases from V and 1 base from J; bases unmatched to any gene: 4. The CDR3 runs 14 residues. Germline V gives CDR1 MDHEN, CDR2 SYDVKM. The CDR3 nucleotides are TGTGCCAGCAGAGGACAGGGGTTTTCCTACGAGCAGTACTTC. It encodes CASRGQGFSYEQYF.

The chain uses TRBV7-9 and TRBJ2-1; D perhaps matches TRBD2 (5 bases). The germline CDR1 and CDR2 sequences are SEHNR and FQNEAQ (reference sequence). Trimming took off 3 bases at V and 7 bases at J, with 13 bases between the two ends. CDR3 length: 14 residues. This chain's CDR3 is CASSFTPSLNEQFF. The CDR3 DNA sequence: TGTGCCAGCAGCTTTACGCCTAGCCTGAATGAGCAGTTCTTC.

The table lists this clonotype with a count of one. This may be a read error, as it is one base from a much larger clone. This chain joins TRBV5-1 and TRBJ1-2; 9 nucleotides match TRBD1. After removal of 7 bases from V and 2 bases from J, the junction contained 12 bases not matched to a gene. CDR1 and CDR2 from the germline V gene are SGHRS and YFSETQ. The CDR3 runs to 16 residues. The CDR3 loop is CASGASYRGLNYGYTF. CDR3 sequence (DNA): TGCGCCAGCGGGGCTTCCTACAGGGGGCTAAACTATGGCTACACCTTC.

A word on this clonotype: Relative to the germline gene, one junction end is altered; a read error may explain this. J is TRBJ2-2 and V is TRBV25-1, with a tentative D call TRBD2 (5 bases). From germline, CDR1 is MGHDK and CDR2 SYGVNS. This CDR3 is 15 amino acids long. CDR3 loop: CAGSAEGLWTGELFF. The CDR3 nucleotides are TGTGCCGGCAGTGCTGAGGGTCTGTGGACCGGGGAGCTGTTTTTT. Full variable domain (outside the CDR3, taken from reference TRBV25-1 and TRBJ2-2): EADIYQTPRYLVIGTGKKITLECSQTMGHDKMYWYQQDPGMELHLIHYSYGVNSTEKGDLSSESTVSRIRTEHFPLTLESARPSHTSQYLCAGSAEGLWTGELFFGEGSRLTVL.

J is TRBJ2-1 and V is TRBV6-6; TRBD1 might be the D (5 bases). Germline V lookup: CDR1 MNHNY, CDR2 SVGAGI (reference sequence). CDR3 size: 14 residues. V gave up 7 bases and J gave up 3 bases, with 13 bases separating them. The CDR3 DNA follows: TGTGCCAGCACACAGGTCTCCTTCTACAATGAGCAGTTCTTC. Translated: CASTQVSFYNEQFF.

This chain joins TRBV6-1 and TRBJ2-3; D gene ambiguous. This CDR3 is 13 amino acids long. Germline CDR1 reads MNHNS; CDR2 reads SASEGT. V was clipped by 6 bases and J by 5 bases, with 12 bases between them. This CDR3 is CASRETGVDTQYF. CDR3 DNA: TGTGCCAGCAGGGAGACGGGCGTAGATACGCAGTATTTT.

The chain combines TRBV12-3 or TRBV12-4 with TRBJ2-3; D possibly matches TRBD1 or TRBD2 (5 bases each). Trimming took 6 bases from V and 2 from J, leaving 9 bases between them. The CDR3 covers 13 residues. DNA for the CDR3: TGTGCCAGCAGGGGGGTGGACACAGATACGCAGTATTTT. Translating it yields CASRGVDTDTQYF.

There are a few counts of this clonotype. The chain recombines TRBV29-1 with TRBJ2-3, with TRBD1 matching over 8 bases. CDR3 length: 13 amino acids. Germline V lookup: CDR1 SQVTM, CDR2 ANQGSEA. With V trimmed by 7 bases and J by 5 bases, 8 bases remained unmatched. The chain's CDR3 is CSAGGQDGDTQYF. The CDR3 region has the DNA TGCAGCGCAGGGGGACAGGACGGAGATACGCAGTATTTT.

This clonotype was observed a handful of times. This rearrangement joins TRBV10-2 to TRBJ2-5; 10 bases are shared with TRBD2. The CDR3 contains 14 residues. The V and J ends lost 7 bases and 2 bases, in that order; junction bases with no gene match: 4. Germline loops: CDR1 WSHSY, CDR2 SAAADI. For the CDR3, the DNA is TGCGCCAGCAATACACTAGCGGGACAAGAGACCCAGTACTTC. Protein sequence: CASNTLAGQETQYF.

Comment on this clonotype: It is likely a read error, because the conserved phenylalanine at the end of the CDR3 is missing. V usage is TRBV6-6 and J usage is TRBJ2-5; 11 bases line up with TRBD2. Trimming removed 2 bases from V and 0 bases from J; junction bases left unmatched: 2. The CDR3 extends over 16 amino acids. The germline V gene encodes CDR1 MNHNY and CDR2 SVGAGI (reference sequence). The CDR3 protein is CASSYGTSGYQETQYV. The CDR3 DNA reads TGTGCCAGCAGTTACGGGACTAGCGGTTACCAAGAGACCCAGTACGTC.

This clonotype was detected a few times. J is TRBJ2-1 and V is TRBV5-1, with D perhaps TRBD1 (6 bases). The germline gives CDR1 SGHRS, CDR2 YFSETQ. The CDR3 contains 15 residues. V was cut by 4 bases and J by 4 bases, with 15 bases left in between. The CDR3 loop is CASSVGATDYNEQFF. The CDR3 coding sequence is TGCGCCAGCAGCGTGGGGGCGACGGATTACAATGAGCAGTTCTTC.

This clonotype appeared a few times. In DNA form, the CDR3 reads TGTGCCAGTACAGGGACGCCGGGGTCACCCCTCCACTTT. Its protein product is CASTGTPGSPLHF. The rearrangement links TRBV2 to TRBJ1-6, with TRBD1 as a possible D gene (6 bases). The CDR3 length is 13 residues. V was shortened by 9 bases and J by 10 bases, with 16 bases between the two germline ends. Germline V gene data show CDR1 as SNHLY and CDR2 as FYNNEI. The whole variable domain, filled in from reference TRBV2 and TRBJ1-6, reads EPEVTQTPSHQVTQMGQEVILRCVPISNHLYFYWYRQILGQKVEFLVSFYNNEISEKSEIFDDQFSVERPDGSNFTLKIRSTKLEDSAMYFCASTGTPGSPLHFGNGTRLTVT.

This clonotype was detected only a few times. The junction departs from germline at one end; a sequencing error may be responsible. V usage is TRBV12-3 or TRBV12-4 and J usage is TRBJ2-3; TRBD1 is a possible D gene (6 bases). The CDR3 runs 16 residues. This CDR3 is CASSLVGRGAADTQYF. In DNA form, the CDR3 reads TGTGCCAGCAGCTTAGTAGGCAGGGGCGCGGCAGATACGCAGTATTTT.

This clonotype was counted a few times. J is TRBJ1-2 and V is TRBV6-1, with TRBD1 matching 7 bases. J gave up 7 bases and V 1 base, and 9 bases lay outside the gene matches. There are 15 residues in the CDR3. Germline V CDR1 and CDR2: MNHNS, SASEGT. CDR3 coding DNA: TGTGCCAGCAGTGAAGGGAGGGGGCGATTTTCTGGCTACACCTTC. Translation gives CASSEGRGRFSGYTF.

This chain's CDR3 is CASSTQTASYNEQFF. The DNA of the CDR3 is TGTGCCAGCAGCACCCAGACAGCCTCCTACAATGAGCAGTTCTTC. The J gene is TRBJ2-1, the V gene TRBV7-2, with D perhaps TRBD1 (5 bases). Germline CDR1 is SGHTA and CDR2 is FQGNSA. V gave up 5 bases and J gave up 0 bases, with 11 bases separating them. The CDR3 runs to 15 residues.

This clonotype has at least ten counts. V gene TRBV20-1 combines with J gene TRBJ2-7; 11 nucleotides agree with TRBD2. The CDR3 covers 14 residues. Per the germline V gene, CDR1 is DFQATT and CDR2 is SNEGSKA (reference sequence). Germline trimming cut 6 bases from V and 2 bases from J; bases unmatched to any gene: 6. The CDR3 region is CSAVTSGDTYEQYF. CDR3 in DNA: TGCAGTGCCGTGACTAGCGGGGACACCTACGAGCAGTACTTC.

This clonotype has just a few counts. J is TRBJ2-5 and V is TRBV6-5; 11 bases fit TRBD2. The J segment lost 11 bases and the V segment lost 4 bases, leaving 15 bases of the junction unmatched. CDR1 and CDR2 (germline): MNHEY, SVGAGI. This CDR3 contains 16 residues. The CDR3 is CASSLFTASGGREQYF. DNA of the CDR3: TGTGCCAGCAGTTTATTCACCGCTAGCGGGGGGCGTGAGCAGTACTTC.

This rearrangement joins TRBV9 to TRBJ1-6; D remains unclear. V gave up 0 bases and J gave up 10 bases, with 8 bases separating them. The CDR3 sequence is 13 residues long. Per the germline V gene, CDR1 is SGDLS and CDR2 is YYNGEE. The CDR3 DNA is TGTGCCAGCAGCGTAGACATACGGTCACCCCTCCACTTT. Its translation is CASSVDIRSPLHF. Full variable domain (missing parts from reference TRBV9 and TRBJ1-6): DSGVTQTPKHLITATGQRVTLRCSPRSGDLSVYWYQQSLDQGLQFLIQYYNGEERAKGNILERFSAQQFPDLHSELNLSSLELGDSALYFCASSVDIRSPLHFGNGTRLTVT.

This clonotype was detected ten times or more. The CDR3 loop reads CASSPRDSYEQYF. In DNA, the CDR3 is TGTGCCAGCAGCCCCAGGGATTCCTACGAGCAGTACTTC. V usage is TRBV18 and J usage is TRBJ2-7; a weak D match, TRBD1 (5 bases). Trimming cost V 8 bases and J 1 base, with 12 bases left between them. CDR3 length: 13 amino acids. CDR1 is KGHSH and CDR2 is LQKENI in the germline V gene.

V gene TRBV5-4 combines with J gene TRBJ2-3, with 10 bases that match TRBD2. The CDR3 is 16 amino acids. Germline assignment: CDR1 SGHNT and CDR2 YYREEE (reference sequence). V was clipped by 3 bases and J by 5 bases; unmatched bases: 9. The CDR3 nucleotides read TGTGCCAGCAGCTCGCCTCTAGCGGGAGAAATAGATACGCAGTATTTT. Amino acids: CASSSPLAGEIDTQYF.

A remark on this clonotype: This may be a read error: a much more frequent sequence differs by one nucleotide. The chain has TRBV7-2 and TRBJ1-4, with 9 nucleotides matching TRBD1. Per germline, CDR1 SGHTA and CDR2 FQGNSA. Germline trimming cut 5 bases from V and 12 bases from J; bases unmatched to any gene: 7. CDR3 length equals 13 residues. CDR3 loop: CASSATGGRELFF. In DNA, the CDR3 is TGTGCCAGCAGCGCTACAGGGGGCAGAGAACTGTTTTTT.

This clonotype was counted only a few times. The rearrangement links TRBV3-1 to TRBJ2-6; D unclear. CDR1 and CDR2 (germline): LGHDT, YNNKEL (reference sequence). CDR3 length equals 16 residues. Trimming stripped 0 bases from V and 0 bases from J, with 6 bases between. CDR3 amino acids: CASSQDSSSGANVLTF. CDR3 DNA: TGTGCCAGCAGCCAAGATTCTAGCTCTGGGGCCAACGTCCTGACTTTC. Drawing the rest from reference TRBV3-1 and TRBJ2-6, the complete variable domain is DTAVSQTPKYLVTQMGNDKSIKCEQNLGHDTMYWYKQDSKKFLKIMFSYNNKELIINETVPNRFSPKSPDKAHLNLHINSLELGDSAVYFCASSQDSSSGANVLTFGAGSRLTVL.

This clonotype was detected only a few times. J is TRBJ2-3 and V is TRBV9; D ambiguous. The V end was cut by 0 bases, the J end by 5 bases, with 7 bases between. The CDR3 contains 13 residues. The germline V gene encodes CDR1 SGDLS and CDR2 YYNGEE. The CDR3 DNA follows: TGTGCCAGCAGCGTAGGGTATGGAGATACGCAGTATTTT. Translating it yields CASSVGYGDTQYF.

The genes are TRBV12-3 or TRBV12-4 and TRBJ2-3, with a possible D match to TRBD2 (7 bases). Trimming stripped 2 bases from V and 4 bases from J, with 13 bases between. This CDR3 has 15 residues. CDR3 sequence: CASSLRGALADTQYF. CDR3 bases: TGTGCCAGCAGTTTACGGGGGGCGCTTGCAGATACGCAGTATTTT.

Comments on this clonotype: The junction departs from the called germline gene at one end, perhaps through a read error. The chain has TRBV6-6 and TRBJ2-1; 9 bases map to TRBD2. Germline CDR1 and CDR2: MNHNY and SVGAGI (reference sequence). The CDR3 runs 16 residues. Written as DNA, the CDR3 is TGTGCCGGCAGTTACTTTGCTAGCGGGACCTCCAATGAGCAGTTCTTC. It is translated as CAGSYFASGTSNEQFF.

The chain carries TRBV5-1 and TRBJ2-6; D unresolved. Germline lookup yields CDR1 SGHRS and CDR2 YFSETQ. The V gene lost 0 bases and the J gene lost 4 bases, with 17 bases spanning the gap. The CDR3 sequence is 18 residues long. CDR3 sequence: CASSLVATGSGGANVLTF. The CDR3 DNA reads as TGCGCCAGCAGCTTGGTAGCAACCGGCAGTGGGGGGGCCAACGTCCTGACTTTC. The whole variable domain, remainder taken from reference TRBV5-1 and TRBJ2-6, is KAGVTQTPRYLIKTRGQQVTLSCSPISGHRSVSWYQQTPGQGLQFLFEYFSETQRNKGNFPGRFSGRQFSNSRSEMNVSTLELGDSALYLCASSLVATGSGGANVLTFGAGSRLTVL.

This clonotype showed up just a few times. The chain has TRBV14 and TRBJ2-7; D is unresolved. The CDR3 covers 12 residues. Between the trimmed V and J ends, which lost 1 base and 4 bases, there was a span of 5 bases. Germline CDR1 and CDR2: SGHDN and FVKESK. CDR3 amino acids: CASSQANYEQYF. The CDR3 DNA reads TGTGCCAGCAGCCAAGCGAATTACGAGCAGTACTTC.